What follows are 17 T cell receptor beta chains derived from one specimen sequenced in a study of cytomegalovirus exposure and HLA in healthy donors. The PCR contained 60 Vbeta and 13 Jbeta primers. The data were produced by immunoSEQ multiplex PCR, yet TCRdb's version contains in-frame clones alone and is incomplete. Of 90,000 or so clones in the sample, roughly 80% are singletons; the top ten hold over 9.5%. The sequenced sample was PBMCs. These receptors all stem from a man younger than 45 in good health and CMV-seropositive.

The CDR3 coding sequence is TGTGCCAGCAGCCAAGATAAAGACAGGGTATATTATGGCTACACCTTC. Amino acids: CASSQDKDRVYYGYTF. The V gene is TRBV4-2, the J gene TRBJ1-2, with 7 bases matching TRBD1. The CDR3 is 16 amino acids. Germline-derived CDR1 and CDR2 are LGHNA and YNFKEQ. V lost 0 bases and J lost 5; bases outside the gene matches: 9.

This clone was seen only a few times. Other DNA variants within this sample encode the same CDR3. The chain combines TRBV19 with TRBJ2-1; D call uncertain. Germline lookup yields CDR1 LNHDA and CDR2 SQIVND (reference sequence). The CDR3 length is 15 residues. Trimming cost V 3 bases and J 0 bases, with 9 bases left between them. The CDR3 protein is CASSISLSSYNEQFF. CDR3 nucleotide sequence: TGTGCCAGTAGTATCTCCCTGAGCTCCTACAATGAGCAGTTCTTC.

The chain uses TRBV9 and TRBJ1-1; unclear D gene. The V gene's germline CDR1 is SGDLS and CDR2 YYNGEE. This CDR3 has 16 amino acids. V lost 0 bases and J lost 0, with 12 bases in between. The DNA of the CDR3 is TGTGCCAGCAGCGTAGGAGGTCCAGTCATGAACACTGAAGCTTTCTTT. Protein sequence: CASSVGGPVMNTEAFF.

This clone was seen only once. CDR3 in amino acids: CASSYMPGQGNEKLFF. Written as DNA, the CDR3 is TGTGCCAGCAGCTATATGCCGGGACAGGGGAATGAAAAACTGTTTTTT. V and J are TRBV7-8 and TRBJ1-4; TRBD1 aligns across 10 bases. Unmatched junction bases numbered 7, after V lost 4 bases and J lost 5 bases. Looked up from germline, CDR1 is SGHVS and CDR2 is FQNEAQ. The CDR3 runs to 16 residues.

This clone was found once. CDR3 nucleotide sequence: TGCGCCAGCAGCTCAACCACAGGGGGCTATGGCTACACCTTC. Translating gives CASSSTTGGYGYTF. This sequence joins TRBV5-1 and TRBJ1-2, with 8 bases aligning to TRBD1. CDR3 length: 14 amino acids. Germline V gene lookup returns CDR1 SGHRS and CDR2 YFSETQ. Unmatched junction bases numbered 5, after V lost 3 bases and J lost 4 bases.

The chain employs TRBV7-9 and TRBJ1-2; the match to TRBD1 covers 12 bases. The CDR3 length is 17 residues. Germline values: CDR1 SEHNR, CDR2 FQNEAQ (reference sequence). Trimming at V came to 5 bases and at J to 2 bases, leaving 9 bases not matched to a gene. CDR3 region: CASSSPGQGAVNYGYTF. DNA of the CDR3: TGTGCCAGCAGCAGTCCGGGACAGGGGGCGGTAAACTATGGCTACACCTTC.

The chain links TRBV9 to TRBJ2-2; 7 positions match TRBD1. Trimming removed 3 bases from V and 3 bases from J; junction bases left unmatched: 11. This CDR3 has 17 residues. Per the germline V gene, CDR1 is SGDLS and CDR2 is YYNGEE. In DNA, the CDR3 is TGTGCCAGCAGCGCAAACACGGGACAGTCCTACACCGGGGAGCTGTTTTTT. Protein: CASSANTGQSYTGELFF.

This chain connects TRBV30 to TRBJ2-2; a possible D gene is TRBD2 (5 bases). Germline lookup yields CDR1 GTSNPN and CDR2 SVGIG (reference sequence). Trimming left V 5 bases short and J 1 base short, with 14 bases between. This CDR3 is 15 amino acids long. Here the CDR3 DNA reads TGTGCCTGGGGTCGGACTTCTCTGAACACCGGGGAGCTGTTTTTT. This sequence encodes CAWGRTSLNTGELFF.

This clone was seen a few times. J is TRBJ2-7 and V is TRBV6-5; D possibly corresponds to TRBD1 (5 bases). Per germline, CDR1 MNHEY and CDR2 SVGAGI. V was cut by 2 bases and J by 0 bases, with 11 bases left in between. The CDR3 contains 15 residues. In DNA form, the CDR3 reads TGTGCCAGCAGTTACGACAGTACTCCCTCCTACGAGCAGTACTTC. It codes for CASSYDSTPSYEQYF.

The chain carries TRBV29-1 and TRBJ2-7; 10 bases match TRBD1. Germline lookup yields CDR1 SQVTM and CDR2 ANQGSEA. The CDR3 spans 12 residues. Unmatched junction bases numbered 1, after V lost 6 bases and J lost 2 bases. The CDR3 bases are TGCAGCGTGGGGACAGGGGCCTACGAGCAGTACTTC. It specifies CSVGTGAYEQYF.

In DNA form, the CDR3 reads TGTGCCAGCAGTTTGCGACAGTCTGAAGCTTTCTTT. Its protein is CASSLRQSEAFF. The rearrangement uses TRBV7-9 and TRBJ1-1, with D maybe TRBD1 (5 bases). The germline V and J ends were trimmed by 6 bases and 6 bases, with 11 bases remaining between them. Germline CDR1 reads SEHNR; CDR2 reads FQNEAQ (reference sequence). The CDR3 contains 12 residues.

Comments on this clone: Other DNA sequences from this sample encode an identical CDR3 as well. The chain joins TRBV19 to TRBJ1-5; the match to TRBD1 covers 8 bases. Germline values: CDR1 LNHDA, CDR2 SQIVND (reference sequence). The V segment lost 3 bases and the J segment 6 bases; nucleotides outside the gene matches: 4. The CDR3 contains 14 residues. The CDR3 bases are TGTGCCAGTAGTATCCCAGGGGGCGGTCAGCCCCAGCATTTT. Amino acids: CASSIPGGGQPQHF.

Only a few counts were recorded for this clone. Here the CDR3 reads CASRTGGYLRPQHF. Written as DNA, the CDR3 is TGTGCCAGCAGGACAGGGGGGTATTTGAGGCCCCAGCATTTT. The rearrangement joins TRBV21-1 to TRBJ1-5; no check of the table's D call, TRBD1, against the DNA was made. TRBV21-1 is a pseudogene locus. The CDR3 extends over 14 amino acids.

This clone has a single count. The chain is built from TRBV6-5 and TRBJ2-1; TRBD1 matches at 9 bases. Trimming at V came to 5 bases and at J to 5 bases, leaving 4 bases not matched to a gene. The CDR3 sequence is 14 residues long. CDR1 and CDR2 from the germline V gene are MNHEY and SVGAGI. CDR3 nucleotide sequence: TGTGCCAGCAGTACCGGGACAGGGCACAATGAGCAGTTCTTC. It is translated as CASSTGTGHNEQFF.

This chain uses TRBV9 with TRBJ2-7; 7 positions match TRBD1. The CDR3 is 16 amino acids. The V segment lost 4 bases and the J segment 2 bases; nucleotides outside the gene matches: 12. Germline CDR1 reads SGDLS; CDR2 reads YYNGEE. This CDR3 reads CASSSWGTALTYEQYF. The CDR3 bases are TGTGCCAGCAGCTCCTGGGGGACAGCCCTCACCTACGAGCAGTACTTC.

Turning to this clone: The sample has other DNA sequences that encode this CDR3 too. V usage is TRBV28 and J usage is TRBJ1-1, with TRBD1 identical over 7 bases. Germline CDR1 and CDR2: MDHEN and SYDVKM. CDR3 length equals 16 residues. V was pared by 5 bases and J by 0 bases, with 9 bases of the junction left unmatched. CDR3 DNA: TGTGCCAGCAGTCTCCGACAGGGCATCCTGAACACTGAAGCTTTCTTT. It specifies CASSLRQGILNTEAFF.

The chain carries TRBV6-1 and TRBJ1-4; no definite D call. V dropped 8 bases and J dropped 4 bases, with 17 bases sitting between them. CDR3 length equals 15 residues. Per the germline V gene, CDR1 is MNHNS and CDR2 is SASEGT. CDR3 protein: CASPPPGRNNEKLFF. The DNA of the CDR3 is TGTGCCAGCCCCCCCCCAGGCAGGAATAATGAAAAACTGTTTTTT.